A selection of T cell receptor beta chains follows, all from one sample in a study of T cells in Graves' hyperthyroidism and ophthalmopathy. TCRdb reprocessed the multiplex PCR reads via MiXCR and lists one record per CDR3 protein. The data show roughly 110,000 distinct CDR3 sequences, more than 15% seen once. Sequencing used blood. The receptors here all came from a woman aged 50 to 60 with Graves' hyperthyroidism. Both conserved end residues are part of each CDR3.

CDR3 protein: CAQGWHNSPLHF; V gene: TRBV2; J gene: TRBJ1-6
CDR3 protein: CASSLGGPSTDTQYF; V gene: TRBV7-2; J gene: TRBJ2-3
CDR3 protein: CAWSLMGETQYF; V gene: TRBV30; J gene: TRBJ2-5
CDR3 protein: CSVGQGGAYNEQFF; V gene: TRBV29-1; J gene: TRBJ2-1
CDR3 protein: CASSYSGRNTEAFF; V gene: TRBV6-6; J gene: TRBJ1-1
CDR3 protein: CASSTGGTRNEQFF; V gene: TRBV7-9; J gene: TRBJ2-1
CDR3 protein: CASSPHRTGLDGYTF; V gene: TRBV12-3/TRBV12-4; J gene: TRBJ1-2
CDR3 protein: CAWSSRGVDRNEKLFF; V gene: TRBV30; J gene: TRBJ1-4
CDR3 protein: CASSDSSGTGYNEQFF; V gene: TRBV6-4; J gene: TRBJ2-1
CDR3 protein: CASSVDEGPYEQYF; V gene: TRBV9; J gene: TRBJ2-7
CDR3 protein: CAWAKRGGAYEQYF; V gene: TRBV30; J gene: TRBJ2-7
CDR3 protein: CASRWGSGTAGELFF; V gene: TRBV11-2; J gene: TRBJ2-2
CDR3 protein: CASSTPGLAGGLETQYF; V gene: TRBV2; J gene: TRBJ2-5